The 5 T cell receptor beta chains reported below all come from one sample, sequenced in a study of T cell responses to AZD1222 COVID-19 vaccine. The assay was immunoSEQ multiplex PCR, and TCRdb's table has in-frame clones only and misses some. This repertoire shows about 120,000 clones, 80% to 95% found once; its top ten account for roughly 4.2%. The source was peripheral blood, collected 28 days after the second dose of the MenACWY control vaccine. These receptors all come from an adult who received the MenACWY meningococcal vaccine as a control.

This rearrangement joins TRBV28 to TRBJ1-5; D not certain. Trimming cost V 6 bases and J 7 bases, with 13 bases left between them. CDR3 length: 13 amino acids. Germline V gene lookup returns CDR1 MDHEN and CDR2 SYDVKM. The CDR3 DNA sequence: TGTGCCAGCAGGGGCGGTCTTGGGCAGCCCCAGCATTTT. Amino acid sequence: CASRGGLGQPQHF.

This sequence joins TRBV11-2 and TRBJ2-5; 8 nucleotides match TRBD1. J was trimmed by 2 bases and V by 2 bases; bases with no gene match: 7. The CDR3 is 16 amino acids. CDR1 and CDR2 (germline): SGHAT, FQNNGV. The DNA for the CDR3 is TGTGCCAGCAGCTTATACGACAGGGGCACTCAAGAGACCCAGTACTTC. It encodes CASSLYDRGTQETQYF.

The V and J genes are TRBV7-3 and TRBJ2-7; 7 bases align to TRBD1. Germline CDR1 reads SGHTA; CDR2 reads FQGTGA. J was trimmed by 2 bases and V by 5 bases; bases with no gene match: 6. This CDR3 has 14 residues. For the CDR3, the DNA is TGTGCCAGCAGCCCAAAGGACAGGCCCTACGAGCAGTACTTC. Amino acid sequence: CASSPKDRPYEQYF.

The chain recombines TRBV5-1 with TRBJ1-2, with D maybe TRBD1 (5 bases). The CDR3 consists of 13 residues. CDR1 SGHRS and CDR2 YFSETQ come from the germline V gene. V dropped 3 bases and J dropped 8 bases, with 14 bases sitting between them. Written as DNA, the CDR3 is TGCGCCAGCAGCTGGGATTGGGGCGACGGCTACACCTTC. Protein sequence: CASSWDWGDGYTF. The variable domain in full, with the rest retrieved from reference TRBV5-1 and TRBJ1-2, is KAGVTQTPRYLIKTRGQQVTLSCSPISGHRSVSWYQQTPGQGLQFLFEYFSETQRNKGNFPGRFSGRQFSNSRSEMNVSTLELGDSALYLCASSWDWGDGYTFGSGTRLTVV.

The CDR3 region is CASRGGPGTDTQYF. CDR3 DNA sequence: TGTGCCAGCAGGGGGGGCCCGGGCACAGATACGCAGTATTTT. The V call is TRBV5-4, the J call TRBJ2-3, with D perhaps assigned TRBD1 or TRBD2 (6 bases each). The CDR3 has 14 amino acids. CDR1 SGHNT and CDR2 YYREEE come from the germline V gene (reference sequence). V was pared by 5 bases and J by 1 base, with 11 bases between.